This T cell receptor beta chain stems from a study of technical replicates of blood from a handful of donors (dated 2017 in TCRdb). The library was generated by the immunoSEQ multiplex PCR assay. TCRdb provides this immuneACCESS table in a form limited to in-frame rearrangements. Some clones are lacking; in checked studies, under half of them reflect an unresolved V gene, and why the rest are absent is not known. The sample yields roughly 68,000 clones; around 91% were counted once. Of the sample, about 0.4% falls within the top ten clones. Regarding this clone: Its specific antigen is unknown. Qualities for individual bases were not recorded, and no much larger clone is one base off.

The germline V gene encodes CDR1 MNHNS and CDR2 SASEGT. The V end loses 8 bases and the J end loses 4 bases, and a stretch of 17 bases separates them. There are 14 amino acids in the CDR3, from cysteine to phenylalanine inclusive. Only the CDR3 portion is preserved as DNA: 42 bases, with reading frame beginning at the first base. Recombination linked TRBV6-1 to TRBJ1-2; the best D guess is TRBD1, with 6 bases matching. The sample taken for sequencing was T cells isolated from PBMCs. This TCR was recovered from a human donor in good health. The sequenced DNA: TGTGCCAGCGGCGGGGGAGGGGGTCTCTATGGCTACACCTTC. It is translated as CASGGGGGLYGYTF.